Listed below are T cell receptor beta chains from one sample, sequenced in a study of cytomegalovirus exposure and HLA in healthy donors. Here immunoSEQ multiplex PCR was the method, and the copy in TCRdb shows in-frame clones only, minus some. The table records some 200,000 clones, around 75% of them present only once. The material sequenced was PBMCs. The receptors stem from a woman in her twenties or thirties in good health and CMV-seronegative. Each CDR3 is given without its conserved first and last residue. Expanded clones are given a class, and other clones once, few, many or no size at all.

>TRBJ1-1|TRBV4-2|-
ASSQVGDRGNTEAF
>TRBJ2-7|TRBV4-1|few
ASSQVLAVSSYEQY
>TRBJ1-5|TRBV7-9|-
ASTPGQPQH
>TRBJ1-2|TRBV7-8|-
ASSLATGIRVGGYT
>TRBJ1-5|TRBV27|-
ARSRHSNQPQH
>TRBJ1-4|TRBV19|-
ASGPLFEKLF
>TRBJ2-7|TRBV4-2|-
ASSLGTSGVSYEQY
>TRBJ2-5|TRBV5-4|-
ASSLGQGAGETQY
>TRBJ2-5|TRBV6-1|few
EAGQETQY
>TRBJ2-2|TRBV6-4|-
ASSEQLDNTGELF
>TRBJ2-5|TRBV5-4|-
ASSWRRNNWTGGEETQY
>TRBJ2-3|TRBV6-6|few
ASSLTGDPLTDTQY
>TRBJ1-2|TRBV4-3|-
ASSQGDRVDGYT
>TRBJ1-1|TRBV4-1|-
ASSQLRDTEAF
>TRBJ2-7|TRBV29-1|-
SVVRDRSAYEQY
>TRBJ1-2|TRBV29-1|-
SVSRTEQDGYT
>TRBJ2-2|TRBV6-4|-
ASRRDSYTGELF
>TRBJ2-7|TRBV14|-
ASSPRGSGISYEQY
>TRBJ1-1|TRBV4-1|-
ASSQQGSNTEAF
>TRBJ2-7|TRBV11-3|-
ASATGASYEQY
>TRBJ2-7|TRBV18|-
ASSPPRGQASYEQY
>TRBJ2-1|TRBV6-5|-
ASSLDRASYNEQF
>TRBJ2-7|TRBV5-1|few
ASSLGQGLSSYEQY
>TRBJ1-2|TRBV18|-
ASSSGTGIYGYT